These 26 T cell receptor beta chains originate from one sample sequenced in a study of CD8+ T cells in alopecia areata. cDNA prepared by RNA extraction and subsequent reverse transcription served as the template for sequencing. Profiled with immunoSEQ multiplex PCR; TCRdb holds only in-frame clones, not every one. The data show 150,000 to 200,000 clones, approximately 67% seen once. Treatment in this sample: oral pan-JAK inhibitor, 5-10 mg twice daily. Here the sequenced sample was CD4+ T cells sorted from blood, taken at week 49, from a patient treated with tofacitinib. The origin of the receptors is a human donor with alopecia areata.

The chain joins TRBV15 to TRBJ1-2; D is possibly TRBD1 (6 bases). The CDR3 runs 15 residues. V was trimmed by 3 bases and J by 7 bases, leaving 18 bases between them. The germline V gene has CDR1 LNHNV and CDR2 YYDKDF (reference sequence). The CDR3 loop is CATSRAEGSRGGYTF. The CDR3 DNA follows: TGTGCCACCAGCAGGGCCGAGGGGAGCAGGGGTGGCTACACCTTC.

The CDR3 sequence: CSARDSGTQYF. The CDR3 region has the DNA TGCAGTGCTAGAGACTCTGGGACCCAGTACTTC. J is TRBJ2-5 and V is TRBV20-1; no reliable D call. There are 11 residues in the CDR3. V lost 0 bases and J 7 bases, leaving 6 bases between the germline ends. The germline V gene encodes CDR1 DFQATT and CDR2 SNEGSKA (reference sequence).

J is TRBJ1-2 and V is TRBV6-1, with 11 nucleotides matching TRBD1. The CDR3 is made up of 15 amino acids. The germline gives CDR1 MNHNS, CDR2 SASEGT. With 5 bases clipped from V and 6 bases from J, the junction kept 8 bases outside the gene matches. The CDR3 DNA sequence: TGTGCCAGCAGTCCGCGGACAGGGGGCGCAGATGGCTACACCTTC. This gives the protein CASSPRTGGADGYTF.

V and J are TRBV15 and TRBJ1-2; 8 bases are shared with TRBD1. Germline assignment: CDR1 LNHNV and CDR2 YYDKDF (reference sequence). The CDR3 is 17 residues long. V gave up 3 bases and J gave up 6 bases; unmatched junction bases: 15. This chain's CDR3 is CATSSRDRIALRDGYTF. The CDR3 nucleotides read TGTGCCACCAGCAGCAGGGACAGGATTGCTCTAAGGGATGGCTACACCTTC. Based on the CDR3 plus reference TRBV15 and TRBJ1-2, the full variable domain is DAMVIQNPRYQVTQFGKPVTLSCSQTLNHNVMYWYQQKSSQAPKLLFHYYDKDFNNEADTPDNFQSRRPNTSFCFLDIRSPGLGDTAMYLCATSSRDRIALRDGYTFGSGTRLTVV.

V is TRBV5-4 and J is TRBJ2-3, with D tentatively TRBD1 (5 bases). Germline V CDR1 and CDR2: SGHNT, YYREEE (reference sequence). Trimming stripped 1 base from V and 5 bases from J, with 20 bases between. The CDR3 consists of 17 residues. The CDR3 bases are TGTGCCAGCAGCTTGAGTAGTTTCAGTCAGGGTAGAGATACGCAGTATTTT. Protein: CASSLSSFSQGRDTQYF.

The CDR3 DNA is TGTGCCAGCAGCGAGCGGAGTTCGGGTGAGCAGTTCTTC. This encodes CASSERSSGEQFF. The chain links TRBV7-7 to TRBJ2-1; the D gene is possibly TRBD2 (5 bases). V was trimmed by 5 bases and J by 9 bases, leaving 14 bases between them. Germline loops: CDR1 SSHAT, CDR2 FNYEAQ (reference sequence). The CDR3 is made up of 13 amino acids.

The gene calls are TRBV29-1 and TRBJ1-1; possibly TRBD1 for D (6 bases). V lost 4 bases, J lost 0 bases, and 9 bases lay in between. Germline CDR1 is SQVTM and CDR2 is ANQGSEA. The CDR3 runs 13 residues. CDR3 bases: TGCAGCGTTGGGGACACGGTGAACACTGAAGCTTTCTTT. Amino acid sequence: CSVGDTVNTEAFF.

This clone was detected ten times or more. This chain uses TRBV7-2 with TRBJ2-6, with 8 positions matching TRBD2. The CDR3 totals 15 residues. V lost 4 bases, J lost 2 bases, and 1 base stayed unmatched. Germline CDR1 and CDR2: SGHTA and FQGNSA. This CDR3 is CASSSAGAGANVLTF. In DNA form, the CDR3 reads TGTGCCAGCAGCTCAGCGGGGGCTGGGGCCAACGTCCTGACTTTC.

The gene calls are TRBV9 and TRBJ1-1; D is possibly TRBD1 (6 bases). The V gene's germline CDR1 is SGDLS and CDR2 YYNGEE. Trimming left V 4 bases short and J 12 bases short, with 19 bases between. The CDR3 is 13 residues long. Written as DNA, the CDR3 is TGTGCCAGCAGCCCTGAAGGGGACATGAAGACTTTCTTT. Amino acid sequence: CASSPEGDMKTFF.

This chain links TRBV4-1 with TRBJ1-5; D might be TRBD1 (6 bases). The CDR3 is made up of 18 amino acids. CDR1 is MGHRA and CDR2 is YSYEKL in the germline V gene. Trimming shortened V by 3 bases and J by 4 bases, and 22 bases separated the two germline ends. The CDR3 loop reads CASSQDPGRGVTNQPQHF. The CDR3 nucleotides read TGCGCCAGCAGCCAGGACCCCGGGAGGGGGGTCACGAATCAGCCCCAGCATTTT.

The chain couples TRBV20-1 to TRBJ1-1; D gene unclear. V lost 2 bases, J lost 5 bases, and 6 bases lay in between. The germline V gene encodes CDR1 DFQATT and CDR2 SNEGSKA (reference sequence). This CDR3 region has 11 residues. The CDR3 reads CSARIGTEAFF. The CDR3 DNA follows: TGCAGTGCTAGAATTGGGACTGAAGCTTTCTTT.

This chain links TRBV7-2 with TRBJ2-7; unclear D gene. The germline V gene encodes CDR1 SGHTA and CDR2 FQGNSA. CDR3 length: 13 amino acids. V was cut by 5 bases and J by 6 bases, with 14 bases left in between. CDR3 in DNA: TGTGCCAGCAGCCCCCAAATCCGCGGCGAGCAGTACTTC. Protein sequence: CASSPQIRGEQYF.

The chain joins TRBV25-1 to TRBJ1-1; D uncertain. Germline values: CDR1 MGHDK, CDR2 SYGVNS. This CDR3 has 13 amino acids. V gave up 4 bases and J gave up 6 bases, with 12 bases separating them. The CDR3 nucleotides are TGTGCCAGCAGTGTCGTCGGCGCAGCTGAAGCTTTCTTT. As protein: CASSVVGAAEAFF.

The J gene is TRBJ2-1, the V gene TRBV7-7, with 8 bases lining up with TRBD2. This CDR3 has 14 amino acids. Unmatched junction bases numbered 6, after V lost 5 bases and J lost 6 bases. Germline lookup yields CDR1 SSHAT and CDR2 FNYEAQ (reference sequence). Here the CDR3 reads CASSQSGGLNEQFF. The CDR3 bases are TGTGCCAGCAGCCAGAGCGGGGGCCTCAATGAGCAGTTCTTC.

The rearrangement uses TRBV28 and TRBJ1-6; D might be TRBD1 (5 bases). CDR1 is MDHEN, CDR2 SYDVKM, per germline. There are 13 residues in the CDR3. V dropped 8 bases and J dropped 4 bases, with 9 bases sitting between them. The CDR3 loop is CASRDPYNSPLHF. In nucleotides, the CDR3 is TGTGCCAGCCGGGACCCATATAATTCACCCCTCCACTTT.

In the case of this clone: A junction end diverges from the germline sequence, so it may reflect a read error. This chain links TRBV29-1 with TRBJ1-1, with D unclear. The CDR3 is made up of 9 amino acids. Germline V gene sequence: CDR1 SQVTM, CDR2 ANQGSEA. CDR3 amino acids: CSVAETGGF. The DNA for the CDR3 is TGCAGCGTTGCGGAGACGGGTGGGTTT.

This clone was found a few times. V usage is TRBV25-1 and J usage is TRBJ1-2; tentatively, D is TRBD1 (5 bases). V lost 5 bases and J 5 bases, leaving 18 bases between the germline ends. This CDR3 has 15 amino acids. Germline V gene data show CDR1 as MGHDK and CDR2 as SYGVNS. This CDR3 is CASSFLGRAGYGYTF. The CDR3 DNA reads as TGTGCCAGCAGTTTTCTGGGCAGGGCGGGATATGGCTACACCTTC.

The chain couples TRBV7-8 to TRBJ1-1; D is possibly TRBD1 (5 bases). This CDR3 spans 15 amino acids. Germline CDR1 is SGHVS and CDR2 is FQNEAQ. The V end lost 2 bases, the J end lost 4 bases, and 14 bases lay between the germline ends. The DNA of the CDR3 is TGTGCCAGCAGCTTATCTTCGGGGGTAGGCACTGAAGCTTTCTTT. Its translation: CASSLSSGVGTEAFF.

The rearrangement joins TRBV28 to TRBJ1-2, with 7 bases matching TRBD1. Looked up from germline, CDR1 is MDHEN and CDR2 is SYDVKM. The CDR3 extends over 15 amino acids. Trimming removed 6 bases from V and 0 bases from J; junction bases left unmatched: 7. CDR3 region: CASRDRGGANYGYTF. CDR3 in DNA: TGTGCCAGCAGGGATAGAGGGGGCGCTAACTATGGCTACACCTTC.

The chain uses TRBV15 and TRBJ2-1; 8 bases align to TRBD1. Germline-derived CDR1 and CDR2 are LNHNV and YYDKDF (reference sequence). V lost 5 bases, J lost 9 bases, and 12 bases stayed unmatched. This CDR3 is 15 amino acids long. CDR3 protein: CATSQTQAGGSEQFF. In DNA, the CDR3 is TGTGCCACCAGCCAAACTCAGGCAGGGGGCAGTGAGCAGTTCTTC.

The chain employs TRBV19 and TRBJ2-2; 7 bases map to TRBD1. The CDR3 has 15 residues. The trim removed 7 bases at V and 5 bases at J, leaving 10 bases unmatched. The germline CDR1 and CDR2 sequences are LNHDA and SQIVND (reference sequence). CDR3 nucleotides: TGTGCCAGTACTGGGACAGCCCTGCGGACCGGGGAGCTGTTTTTT. Its protein is CASTGTALRTGELFF.

For the CDR3, the DNA is TGTGCCACCCGAGCGGGGGTTGGAGCCAACGTCCTGACTTTC. Translating gives CATRAGVGANVLTF. The chain is built from TRBV2 and TRBJ2-6; TRBD2 aligns across 8 bases. This CDR3 has 14 residues. Trimming removed 10 bases from V and 7 bases from J; junction bases left unmatched: 9. Germline V gene data show CDR1 as SNHLY and CDR2 as FYNNEI. Drawing the rest from reference TRBV2 and TRBJ2-6, the complete variable domain is EPEVTQTPSHQVTQMGQEVILRCVPISNHLYFYWYRQILGQKVEFLVSFYNNEISEKSEIFDDQFSVERPDGSNFTLKIRSTKLEDSAMYFCATRAGVGANVLTFGAGSRLTVL.

This clone was counted between two and nine times. V usage is TRBV6-6 and J usage is TRBJ2-7; 10 bases line up with TRBD2. The junction had 8 bases not matched to a gene; V was cut back by 8 bases and J by 4 bases. The CDR3 runs to 14 residues. The germline V gene encodes CDR1 MNHNY and CDR2 SVGAGI (reference sequence). CDR3 amino acids: CASGQRGGPYEQYF. The DNA for the CDR3 is TGTGCCAGCGGACAGCGGGGGGGACCTTACGAGCAGTACTTC.

The chain uses TRBV29-1 and TRBJ1-1; a weak D match, TRBD1 (6 bases). Deletions cut 6 bases from V and 0 bases from J, with 17 bases between. The CDR3 has 15 amino acids. CDR1 and CDR2 from the germline V gene are SQVTM and ANQGSEA. This CDR3 is CSVRTDRKMNTEAFF. The CDR3 DNA follows: TGCAGCGTGAGGACAGACAGAAAAATGAACACTGAAGCTTTCTTT.

This clone was picked up a small number of times. The V gene is TRBV29-1, the J gene TRBJ2-7; 9 nucleotides align to TRBD1. V trimming: 4 bases; J trimming: 4 bases; junction bases outside the gene matches: 8. The CDR3 runs to 14 residues. Germline CDR1 is SQVTM and CDR2 is ANQGSEA. This CDR3 reads CSVAKQGAIYEQYF. In DNA, the CDR3 is TGCAGCGTTGCAAAACAGGGGGCAATATACGAGCAGTACTTC.

V gene TRBV7-9 combines with J gene TRBJ2-3, with D perhaps being TRBD1 or TRBD2 (5 bases each). The V and J ends lost 8 bases and 1 base respectively, with 13 bases between them. CDR1 and CDR2 (germline): SEHNR, FQNEAQ (reference sequence). The CDR3 runs 14 residues. In nucleotides, the CDR3 is TGTGCCAGCGTACGGGTGGGGGGCACAGATACGCAGTATTTT. It encodes CASVRVGGTDTQYF.